The entry that follows covers one T cell receptor beta chain sequence. No antigen is known for it. Germline trimming cut 3 bases from V and 4 bases from J; bases unmatched to any gene: 10. The CDR3 is 16 residues long. Germline V gene sequence: CDR1 LGHNA, CDR2 YSLEER. This entry belongs to a study of OX40 agonist ivuxolimab in advanced cancers. Study information: Patients were treated with intravenous ivuxolimab, dosed at 0.01 to 10 mg/kg and infused every 2 weeks. A mean age of approximately 60 years, range 23 to 79, was recorded, and roughly 80% were male. Study-level results: On average, CD8+ T cells had more expanded clones than CD4+. The expanded peripheral T cells' antigen specificity was not determined.

Clones were sequenced by immunoSEQ multiplex PCR, and TCRdb holds only the in-frame ones, with some missing. Among approximately 82,000 clones listed, roughly 80% were seen once. Here the sequenced sample was CD4+ or CD8+ T cells sorted from blood, taken in a trial of the OX40 agonist ivuxolimab. The sequence was collected from an adult with an advanced solid tumor such as melanoma, head and neck, liver or kidney cancer. The V gene is TRBV4-3, the J gene TRBJ1-2, with TRBD1 identical over 8 bases. This chain's CDR3 is CASSQGVAGGVYGYTF. The CDR3 DNA follows: TGCGCCAGCAGCCAGGGGGTGGCAGGGGGCGTCTATGGCTACACCTTC.